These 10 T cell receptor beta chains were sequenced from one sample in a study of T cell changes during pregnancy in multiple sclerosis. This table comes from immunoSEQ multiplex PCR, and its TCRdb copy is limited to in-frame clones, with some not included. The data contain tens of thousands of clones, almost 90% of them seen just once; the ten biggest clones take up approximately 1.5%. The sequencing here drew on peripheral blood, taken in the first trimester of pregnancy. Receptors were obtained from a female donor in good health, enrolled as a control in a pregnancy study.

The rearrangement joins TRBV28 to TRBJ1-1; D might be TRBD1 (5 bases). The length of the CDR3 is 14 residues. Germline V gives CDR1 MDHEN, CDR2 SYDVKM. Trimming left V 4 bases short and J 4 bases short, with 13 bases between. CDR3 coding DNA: TGTGCCAGCAGTTCCCCGGGGGACGGCACTGAAGCTTTCTTT. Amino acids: CASSSPGDGTEAFF.

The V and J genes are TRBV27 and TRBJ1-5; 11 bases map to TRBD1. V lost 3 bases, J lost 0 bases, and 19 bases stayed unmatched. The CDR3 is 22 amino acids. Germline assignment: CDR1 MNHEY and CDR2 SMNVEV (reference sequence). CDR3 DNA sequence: TGTGCCAGCAGTTTTAGTTTATCGGGGCCGGACAGGGGGCTTGATAGCAATCAGCCCCAGCATTTT. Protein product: CASSFSLSGPDRGLDSNQPQHF.

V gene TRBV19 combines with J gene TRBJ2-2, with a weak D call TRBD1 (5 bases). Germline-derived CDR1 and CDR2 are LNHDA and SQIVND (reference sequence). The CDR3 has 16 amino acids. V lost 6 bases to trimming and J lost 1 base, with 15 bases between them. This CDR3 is CASSPPGRVNTGELFF. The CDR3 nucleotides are TGTGCCAGTAGCCCCCCAGGCAGGGTGAACACCGGGGAGCTGTTTTTT.

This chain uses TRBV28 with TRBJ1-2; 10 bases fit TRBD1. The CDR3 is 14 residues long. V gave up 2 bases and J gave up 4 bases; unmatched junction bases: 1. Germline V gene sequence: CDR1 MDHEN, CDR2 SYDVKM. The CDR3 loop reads CASSLGDRGYGYTF. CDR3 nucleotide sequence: TGTGCCAGCAGTTTAGGGGACAGGGGCTATGGCTACACCTTC.

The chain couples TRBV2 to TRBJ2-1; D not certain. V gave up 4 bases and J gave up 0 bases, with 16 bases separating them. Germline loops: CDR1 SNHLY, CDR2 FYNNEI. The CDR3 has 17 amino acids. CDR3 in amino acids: CASSVVISGGSYNEQFF. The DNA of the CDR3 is TGTGCCAGCAGTGTAGTGATCAGTGGCGGCTCCTACAATGAGCAGTTCTTC.

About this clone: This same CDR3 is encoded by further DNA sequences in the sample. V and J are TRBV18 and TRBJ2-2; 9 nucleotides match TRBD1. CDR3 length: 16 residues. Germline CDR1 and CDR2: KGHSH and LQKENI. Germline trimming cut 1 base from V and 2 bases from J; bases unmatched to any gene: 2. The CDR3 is CASSPRGQGNTGELFF. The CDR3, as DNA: TGTGCCAGCTCACCACGGGGACAGGGAAACACCGGGGAGCTGTTTTTT.

The CDR3 DNA follows: TGTGCCAGCGCCCCGGGGAATGGAGAGACCCAGTACTTC. It specifies CASAPGNGETQYF. The rearrangement joins TRBV7-9 to TRBJ2-5; tentatively, D is TRBD2 (5 bases). Germline CDR1 SEHNR, CDR2 FQNEAQ (reference sequence). This CDR3 region has 13 residues. The germline V and J ends were trimmed by 8 bases and 4 bases, with 14 bases remaining between them.

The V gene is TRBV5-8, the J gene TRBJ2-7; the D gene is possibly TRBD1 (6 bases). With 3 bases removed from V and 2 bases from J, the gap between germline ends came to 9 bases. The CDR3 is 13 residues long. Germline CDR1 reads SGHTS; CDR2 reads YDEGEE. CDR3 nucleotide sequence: TGTGCCAGCAGCTCCCCAGGGGCCTACGAGCAGTACTTC. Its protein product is CASSSPGAYEQYF.

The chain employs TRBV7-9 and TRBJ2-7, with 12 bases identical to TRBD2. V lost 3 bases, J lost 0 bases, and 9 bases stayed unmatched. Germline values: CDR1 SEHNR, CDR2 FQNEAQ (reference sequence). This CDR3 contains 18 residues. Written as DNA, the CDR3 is TGTGCCAGCAGCTTGGCTCCGGGACTAGCGGGCAGCTCCTACGAGCAGTACTTC. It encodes CASSLAPGLAGSSYEQYF.

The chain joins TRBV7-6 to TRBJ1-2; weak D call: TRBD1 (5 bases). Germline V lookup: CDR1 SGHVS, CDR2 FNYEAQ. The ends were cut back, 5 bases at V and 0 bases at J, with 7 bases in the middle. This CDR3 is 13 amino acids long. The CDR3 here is CASSRQTNYGYTF. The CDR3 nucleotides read TGTGCCAGCAGCCGACAGACTAACTATGGCTACACCTTC.